A single sample gave rise to the 17 T cell receptor beta chains below, sequenced in a study of blood T cells in healthy people across ages. A second about 6 to 12 cycle PCR used barcoded and J-beta primers. MiXCR was run by TCRdb on the 5' RACE reads, yielding one entry per CDR3 protein. The data hold under 950,000 distinct CDR3 sequences, with 22% observed a single time. Sequences were obtained from blood. These receptors originate from a man between 65 and 85 years old in good health.

This clonotype has just a few counts. The V and J genes are TRBV20-1 and TRBJ1-2; 9 bases align to TRBD1. V lost 2 bases, J lost 5 bases, and 3 bases stayed unmatched. The CDR3 has 13 amino acids. Germline V gene sequence: CDR1 DFQATT, CDR2 SNEGSKA (reference sequence). CDR3 DNA sequence: TGCAGTGCTAGAACAGGGGGCGGGTATGGCTACACCTTC. This sequence encodes CSARTGGGYGYTF.

The chain couples TRBV14 to TRBJ2-1; D unclear. CDR1 and CDR2 from the germline V gene are SGHDN and FVKESK. Trimming stripped 4 bases from V and 0 bases from J, with 10 bases between. The CDR3 runs to 15 residues. The CDR3 loop reads CASSPEIRSYNEQFF. Here the CDR3 DNA reads TGTGCCAGCAGCCCCGAAATTCGCTCCTACAATGAGCAGTTCTTC.

The J gene is TRBJ1-5, the V gene TRBV2; no clear D gene. V was shortened by 4 bases and J by 4 bases, with 8 bases between the two germline ends. CDR1 and CDR2 from the germline V gene are SNHLY and FYNNEI. The CDR3 consists of 13 residues. The CDR3 coding sequence is TGTGCCAGCAGTGTGGGCTATAATCAGCCCCAGCATTTT. It specifies CASSVGYNQPQHF. Full variable domain (missing parts from reference TRBV2 and TRBJ1-5): EPEVTQTPSHQVTQMGQEVILRCVPISNHLYFYWYRQILGQKVEFLVSFYNNEISEKSEIFDDQFSVERPDGSNFTLKIRSTKLEDSAMYFCASSVGYNQPQHFGDGTRLSIL.

The rearrangement uses TRBV6-5 and TRBJ1-1, with 9 bases lining up with TRBD1. The germline V gene encodes CDR1 MNHEY and CDR2 SVGAGI. V lost 6 bases, J lost 12 bases, and 11 bases stayed unmatched. The CDR3 length is 13 residues. CDR3 sequence reads: CASSRGQGTRTFF. The CDR3 region has the DNA TGTGCCAGCAGCCGCGGACAGGGGACGAGGACTTTCTTT.

For this clonotype: A read error may explain this, as a much larger clone is one base away. V gene TRBV6-1 combines with J gene TRBJ2-6; no clear D gene. Germline CDR1 MNHNS, CDR2 SASEGT. V shed 6 bases and J shed 0 bases, with 3 bases lying between them. CDR3 length: 13 residues. This CDR3 is CASSASGANVLTF. CDR3 nucleotide sequence: TGTGCCAGCAGCGCCTCTGGGGCCAACGTCCTGACTTTC.

This chain uses TRBV12-3 or TRBV12-4 with TRBJ2-3; D is unclear. Trimming shortened V by 3 bases and J by 6 bases, and 7 bases separated the two germline ends. The CDR3 totals 12 residues. CDR3 nucleotide sequence: TGTGCCAGCAGTTTCGGGTGGGATACGCAGTATTTT. Encoded protein: CASSFGWDTQYF.

V gene TRBV20-1 combines with J gene TRBJ1-2, with TRBD1 as a possible D gene (6 bases). Trimming took off 0 bases at V and 4 bases at J, with 12 bases between the two ends. The germline V gene encodes CDR1 DFQATT and CDR2 SNEGSKA (reference sequence). CDR3 length: 14 residues. In DNA, the CDR3 is TGCAGTGCTAGAGACGGTACAGGGATCTATGGCTACACCTTC. Translating gives CSARDGTGIYGYTF.

This clonotype was detected a few times. The V gene is TRBV18, the J gene TRBJ1-1; D gene unclear. In germline, CDR1 is KGHSH, CDR2 LQKENI. V lost 3 bases to trimming and J lost 1 base, with 18 bases between them. This CDR3 contains 17 residues. Here the CDR3 DNA reads TGTGCCAGCTCACCTACCGAAGGCCCTCCGAAGAACACTGAAGCTTTCTTT. Its translation is CASSPTEGPPKNTEAFF.

As concerns this clonotype: This may stem from a read error, because a much larger clone lies one nucleotide away. The chain carries TRBV5-1 and TRBJ2-4; 14 bases are a match to TRBD2. CDR3 size: 15 residues. The germline V gene encodes CDR1 SGHRS and CDR2 YFSETQ. The CDR3 DNA sequence: TGCGCCAGCAGCTGGGGACTAGCGGGAGAAAACATTCAGCACTTC. Translating gives CASSWGLAGENIQHF.

The genes are TRBV6-1 and TRBJ2-1, with TRBD2 matching 7 bases. J was trimmed by 7 bases and V by 4 bases; bases with no gene match: 10. CDR1 is MNHNS and CDR2 is SASEGT in the germline V gene. There are 15 residues in the CDR3. CDR3: CASSGISVGGNEQFF. The CDR3 region has the DNA TGTGCCAGCAGTGGAATTTCTGTCGGGGGGAATGAGCAGTTCTTC.

This clonotype was counted only a few times. The chain joins TRBV9 to TRBJ2-2, with D uncertain. Trimming removed 0 bases from V and 7 bases from J, with 7 bases in between. The V gene's germline CDR1 is SGDLS and CDR2 YYNGEE. The CDR3 covers 13 residues. The CDR3 reads CASSVVFDGELFF. As DNA, the CDR3 is TGTGCCAGCAGCGTAGTGTTCGACGGGGAGCTGTTTTTT. Based on the CDR3 plus reference TRBV9 and TRBJ2-2, the full variable domain is DSGVTQTPKHLITATGQRVTLRCSPRSGDLSVYWYQQSLDQGLQFLIQYYNGEERAKGNILERFSAQQFPDLHSELNLSSLELGDSALYFCASSVVFDGELFFGEGSRLTVL.

This clonotype was observed a few times. This chain joins TRBV7-8 and TRBJ2-1; D assignment may be TRBD1 or TRBD2 (5 bases each). The CDR3 consists of 15 residues. CDR1 SGHVS and CDR2 FQNEAQ come from the germline V gene. V dropped 4 bases and J dropped 5 bases, with 15 bases sitting between them. In DNA, the CDR3 is TGTGCCAGCAGCTCACATGCCGGGGCTGACAATGAGCAGTTCTTC. Its translation is CASSSHAGADNEQFF.

The rearrangement links TRBV12-3 or TRBV12-4 to TRBJ2-3; a possible D gene is TRBD1 (5 bases). The CDR3 is 14 residues long. Trimming removed 7 bases at V and 1 base at J, with 12 bases between. CDR3 in amino acids: CASKKRGGTDTQYF. As DNA, the CDR3 is TGTGCCAGCAAAAAAAGGGGTGGCACAGATACGCAGTATTTT.

Comments on this clonotype: Since no conserved phenylalanine or tryptophan closes the CDR3, a read error is the likely cause. CDR3 residues: CSVRSNEKLFL. CDR3 sequence (DNA): TGCAGTGTTCGGAGTAATGAAAAACTGTTTCTT. The chain joins TRBV20-1 to TRBJ1-4; D ambiguous. V lost 7 bases and J 4 bases, leaving 7 bases between the germline ends. CDR1 DFQATT and CDR2 SNEGSKA come from the germline V gene (reference sequence). The CDR3 extends over 11 amino acids.

This clonotype showed up just a few times. The chain couples TRBV15 to TRBJ1-1; D possibly corresponds to TRBD1 (6 bases). This CDR3 spans 14 amino acids. Trimming removed 4 bases from V and 6 bases from J, with 15 bases in between. Per germline, CDR1 LNHNV and CDR2 YYDKDF (reference sequence). CDR3 in DNA: TGTGCCACCAGCAACGGGGGGCCGGCTGCTGAAGCTTTCTTT. This translates into CATSNGGPAAEAFF.

This clonotype was counted between two and nine times. CDR3 DNA sequence: TGCGCCAGCAGCCCGGGCAGGCAGGAGCCCAATGAGCAGTTCTTC. Residues: CASSPGRQEPNEQFF. The J gene is TRBJ2-1, the V gene TRBV5-1; D remains unclear. The ends were cut back, 4 bases at V and 6 bases at J, with 17 bases in the middle. The CDR3 extends over 15 amino acids. The V gene's germline CDR1 is SGHRS and CDR2 YFSETQ.

The chain couples TRBV12-3 or TRBV12-4 to TRBJ1-2; D unresolved. The CDR3 totals 12 residues. V lost 6 bases, J lost 4 bases, and 9 bases lay in between. The CDR3 spells CASSDWVYGYTF. The CDR3 DNA reads TGTGCCAGCAGCGACTGGGTCTATGGCTACACCTTC.